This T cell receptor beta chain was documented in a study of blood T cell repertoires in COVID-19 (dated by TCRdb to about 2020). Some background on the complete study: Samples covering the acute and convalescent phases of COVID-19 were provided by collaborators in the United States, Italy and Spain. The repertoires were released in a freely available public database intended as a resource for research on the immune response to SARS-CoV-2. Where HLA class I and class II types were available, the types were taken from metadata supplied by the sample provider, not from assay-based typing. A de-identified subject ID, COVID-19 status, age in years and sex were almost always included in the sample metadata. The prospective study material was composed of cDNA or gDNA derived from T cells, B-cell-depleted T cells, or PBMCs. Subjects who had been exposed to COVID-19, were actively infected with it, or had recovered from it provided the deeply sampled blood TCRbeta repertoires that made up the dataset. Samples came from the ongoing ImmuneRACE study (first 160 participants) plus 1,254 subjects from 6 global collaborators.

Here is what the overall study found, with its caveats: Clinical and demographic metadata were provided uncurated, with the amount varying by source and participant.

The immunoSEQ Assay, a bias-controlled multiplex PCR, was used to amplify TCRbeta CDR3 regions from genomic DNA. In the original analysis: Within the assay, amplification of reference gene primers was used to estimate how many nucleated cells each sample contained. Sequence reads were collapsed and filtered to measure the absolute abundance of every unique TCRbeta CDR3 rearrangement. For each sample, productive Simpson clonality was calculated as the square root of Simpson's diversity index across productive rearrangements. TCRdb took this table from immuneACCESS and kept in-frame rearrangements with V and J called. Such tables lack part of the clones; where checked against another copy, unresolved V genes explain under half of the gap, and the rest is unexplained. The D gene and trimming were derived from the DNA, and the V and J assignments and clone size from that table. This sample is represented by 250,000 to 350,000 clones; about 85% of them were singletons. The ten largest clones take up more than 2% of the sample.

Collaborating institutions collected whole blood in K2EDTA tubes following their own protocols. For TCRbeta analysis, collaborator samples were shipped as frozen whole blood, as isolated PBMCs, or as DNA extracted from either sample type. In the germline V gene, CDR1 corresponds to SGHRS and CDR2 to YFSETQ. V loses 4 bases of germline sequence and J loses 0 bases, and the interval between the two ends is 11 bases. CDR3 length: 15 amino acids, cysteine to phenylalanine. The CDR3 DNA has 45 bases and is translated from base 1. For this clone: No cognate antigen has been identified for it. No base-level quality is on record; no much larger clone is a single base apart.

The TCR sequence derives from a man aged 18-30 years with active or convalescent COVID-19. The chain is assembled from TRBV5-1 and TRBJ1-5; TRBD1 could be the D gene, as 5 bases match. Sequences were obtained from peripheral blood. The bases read TGCGCCAGCAGCCTGGGGGAGACTAGCAATCAGCCCCAGCATTTT. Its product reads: CASSLGETSNQPQHF.